This record looks at one T cell receptor beta chain sequence and its context. The antigen remains undetermined. Germline V gene data show CDR1 as LGHNA and CDR2 as YSLEER. The V end lost 3 bases, the J end lost 10 bases, and 17 bases lay between the germline ends. The CDR3 consists of 14 residues. This sample was included in a study of beta chain features in type 1 diabetes. Findings and caveats of the study: Patients and controls would share equally any PCR tilt toward shorter templates. All four CD4+ subsets of Type 1 diabetes patients contained TCRB CDR3s that were moderately but significantly shorter.

The investigators reverse transcribed all of the isolated RNA, so they sequenced expressed TCRB transcripts. Measured with immunoSEQ multiplex PCR; TCRdb has only the in-frame clones, and not every one. The table includes about 650,000 clones, 9.5% to 15% detected once. The receptor was derived from a man between 25 and 39 years old with type 1 diabetes. Material for sequencing was naive CD4+ T cells from blood. The chain has TRBV4-3 and TRBJ2-3; possibly TRBD1 for D (6 bases). The CDR3 reads CASSHHNLQGSQYF. Written as DNA, the CDR3 is TGCGCCAGCAGCCACCACAACCTACAGGGTTCGCAGTATTTT.